Shown below are 16 T cell receptor beta chains from a single sample sequenced in a study of shared T cell receptors in the human thymus. Generated by immunoSEQ multiplex PCR, the TCRdb table keeps only in-frame clones and is missing some. The profile covers a few hundred thousand clones, with 85% to 95% appearing a single time and 0.015% to 0.02% taken by the ten largest. Sequenced material: thymocytes. These receptors were obtained from a human donor.

The rearrangement uses TRBV6-7 and TRBJ1-2; the match to TRBD1 covers 11 bases. TRBV6-7 is an open reading frame whose function is uncertain. The CDR3 covers 15 residues. V trimming: 7 bases; J trimming: 7 bases; junction bases outside the gene matches: 11. This chain's CDR3 is CASNLRDRGFGGYTF. For the CDR3, the DNA is TGTGCCAGCAACCTTCGGGACAGGGGGTTCGGTGGCTACACCTTC.

The chain employs TRBV27 and TRBJ2-6; no reliable D call. The ends were cut back, 3 bases at V and 0 bases at J, with 6 bases in the middle. The V gene's germline CDR1 is MNHEY and CDR2 SMNVEV (reference sequence). The CDR3 has 15 amino acids. The DNA for the CDR3 is TGTGCCAGCAGTTTCCTGGGCTCTGGGGCCAACGTCCTGACTTTC. This encodes CASSFLGSGANVLTF.

The chain uses TRBV7-9 and TRBJ2-2; possibly TRBD2 for D (6 bases). Germline values: CDR1 SEHNR, CDR2 FQNEAQ (reference sequence). The CDR3 runs 14 residues. The germline V and J ends were trimmed by 5 bases and 5 bases, with 12 bases remaining between them. DNA for the CDR3: TGTGCCAGCAGCCGCTCGGGGAGGACCGGGGAGCTGTTTTTT. This encodes CASSRSGRTGELFF.

The chain couples TRBV27 to TRBJ2-7, with TRBD2 matching over 10 bases. The ends lost 6 bases at V and 7 bases at J; junction bases unmatched: 3. The CDR3 consists of 12 residues. Per the germline V gene, CDR1 is MNHEY and CDR2 is SMNVEV (reference sequence). The CDR3 sequence: CASRAGGQEQYF. In DNA form, the CDR3 reads TGTGCCAGCAGAGCGGGAGGGCAAGAGCAGTACTTC.

The J gene is TRBJ2-7, the V gene TRBV27, with D perhaps TRBD1 (6 bases). The CDR3 length is 15 residues. Trimming took 4 bases from V and 0 from J, leaving 13 bases between them. Germline V gene sequence: CDR1 MNHEY, CDR2 SMNVEV (reference sequence). The CDR3, as DNA: TGTGCCAGCAGTTCAGGGGCAGGGCACTCCTACGAGCAGTACTTC. It is translated as CASSSGAGHSYEQYF.

The V and J genes are TRBV10-1 and TRBJ2-3; no firm D call. V dropped 7 bases and J dropped 4 bases, with 12 bases sitting between them. Germline CDR1 is WNHNN and CDR2 is SYGVQD (reference sequence). The CDR3 covers 13 residues. The CDR3 reads CASTAQWADTQYF. In DNA, the CDR3 is TGCGCCAGCACTGCCCAGTGGGCAGATACGCAGTATTTT.

The DNA for the CDR3 is TGTGCCAGCAGTCGACAGGGCCGTTCCTACGAGCAGTACTTC. Its protein product is CASSRQGRSYEQYF. The V gene is TRBV27, the J gene TRBJ2-7, with 7 bases lining up with TRBD1. CDR1 is MNHEY and CDR2 is SMNVEV in the germline V gene (reference sequence). After removal of 5 bases from V and 1 base from J, the junction contained 5 bases not matched to a gene. The CDR3 runs 14 residues.

This chain uses TRBV28 with TRBJ1-2, with D perhaps TRBD1 (6 bases). Germline-derived CDR1 and CDR2 are MDHEN and SYDVKM. The CDR3 consists of 19 residues. Trimming removed 3 bases from V and 1 base from J, with 24 bases in between. This CDR3 reads CASSFSGARPHRYNYGYTF. CDR3 DNA: TGTGCCAGCAGTTTCTCGGGGGCCCGGCCCCACCGTTATAACTATGGCTACACCTTC.

The rearrangement joins TRBV28 to TRBJ1-3, with D unresolved. This CDR3 region has 15 residues. The germline CDR1 and CDR2 sequences are MDHEN and SYDVKM. Trimming left V 9 bases short and J 0 bases short, with 15 bases between. The CDR3 nucleotides are TGTGCCAGTCCGCGTGGGTTCCCCTCTGGAAACACCATATATTTT. This translates into CASPRGFPSGNTIYF.

This clone appeared once. The chain combines TRBV5-5 with TRBJ2-2, with 7 bases aligning to TRBD1. Unmatched junction bases numbered 5, after V lost 6 bases and J lost 0 bases. Germline CDR1 reads SGHKS; CDR2 reads YYEKEE (reference sequence). This CDR3 region has 15 residues. CDR3 nucleotides: TGTGCCAGCAAGATGACAGGGCCGAACACCGGGGAGCTGTTTTTT. It yields the protein CASKMTGPNTGELFF.

This clone occurred once. The chain recombines TRBV20-1 with TRBJ2-2; D is unclear. V lost 4 bases to trimming and J lost 4 bases, with 4 bases between them. Germline assignment: CDR1 DFQATT and CDR2 SNEGSKA (reference sequence). This CDR3 has 11 residues. Here the CDR3 reads CSAIFTGELFF. As DNA, the CDR3 is TGCAGTGCTATCTTCACCGGGGAGCTGTTTTTT.

This clone was found once. This chain connects TRBV7-6 to TRBJ2-3, with TRBD2 matching over 8 bases. The CDR3 extends over 15 amino acids. V gave up 6 bases and J gave up 4 bases; unmatched junction bases: 9. CDR1 is SGHVS, CDR2 FNYEAQ, per germline. Here the CDR3 reads CASRAGTRGSDTQYF. Here the CDR3 DNA reads TGTGCCAGCAGGGCCGGGACTAGAGGGTCAGATACGCAGTATTTT. The whole variable domain, remainder taken from reference TRBV7-6 and TRBJ2-3, is GAGVSQSPRYKVTKRGQDVALRCDPISGHVSLYWYRQALGQGPEFLTYFNYEAQQDKSGLPNDRFSAERPEGSISTLTIQRTEQRDSAMYRCASRAGTRGSDTQYFGPGTRLTVL.

CDR3 in DNA: TGTGCCAGCAGTCCCCAAGGGGGGGTCTATGGCTACACCTTC. This codes for CASSPQGGVYGYTF. This rearrangement joins TRBV27 to TRBJ1-2; a weak D match, TRBD1 (6 bases). The CDR3 is 14 amino acids. V dropped 5 bases and J dropped 4 bases, with 14 bases sitting between them. CDR1 and CDR2 (germline): MNHEY, SMNVEV (reference sequence).

This clone was counted once. The J gene is TRBJ2-1, the V gene TRBV6-5; D is uncertain. Germline V CDR1 and CDR2: MNHEY, SVGAGI. Trimming took 0 bases from V and 0 from J, leaving 3 bases between them. The CDR3 covers 14 residues. In nucleotides, the CDR3 is TGTGCCAGCAGTTACTCGACCTCCTACAATGAGCAGTTCTTC. Amino acids: CASSYSTSYNEQFF.

This chain uses TRBV27 with TRBJ2-1; 11 nucleotides line up with TRBD2. Germline loops: CDR1 MNHEY, CDR2 SMNVEV (reference sequence). This CDR3 is 19 amino acids long. Trimming cost V 3 bases and J 6 bases; bases outside gene matches: 16. The CDR3 is CASSFRTQPGTSGTNEQFF. The CDR3 DNA follows: TGTGCCAGCAGTTTCCGAACTCAGCCCGGGACTAGCGGTACCAATGAGCAGTTCTTC.

Only one count was recorded for this clone. The rearrangement uses TRBV27 and TRBJ1-3, with a tentative D call TRBD1 (6 bases). Germline assignment: CDR1 MNHEY and CDR2 SMNVEV (reference sequence). The CDR3 sequence is 15 residues long. V was clipped by 4 bases and J by 9 bases, with 19 bases between them. The CDR3 sequence is CASSSGRRGGSTIYF. Here the CDR3 DNA reads TGTGCCAGCAGTTCAGGGAGGAGGGGGGGGAGCACCATATATTTT.